This TCR beta chain appears in the sequencing data of a study of Graves' ophthalmopathy and Graves' hyperthyroidism. Study-wide results and caveats: Researchers report that a 13-signature model separated ophthalmopathy from stable hyperthyroidism, posting about 91% sensitivity and approximately 81% specificity. In blood appeared most of the expanded thyroid clonotypes whose frequency exceeded 0.001.

A note on this clonotype: The antigen is unknown.

Germline V gives CDR1 MDHEN, CDR2 SYDVKM. The V end was cut by 3 bases, the J end by 4 bases, with 13 bases between. The CDR3 has 14 residues. RNA transcripts provided the template for amplifying TCR beta CDR3 regions. The first round was an RT-PCR with HTBI primers, and the second round was a multiplex PCR. TCRdb reprocessed the multiplex PCR reads via MiXCR and lists one record per CDR3 protein. The sample holds around 1.1 million distinct CDR3 sequences, around a third seen once. Participants with hyperthyroidism, aged 18 to 65, were newly diagnosed with under 2 months' duration. Symptoms, serum thyroxine and TRAb, thyroid ultrasound, and orbital computed tomography formed the diagnostic basis.

This clonotype was sampled from an adult man with Graves' hyperthyroidism. Material for sequencing was peripheral blood or thyroid tissue (not recorded which). The chain couples TRBV28 to TRBJ2-7; the D is unclear. The CDR3 coding sequence is TGTGCCAGCAGTTTTAATAGTGGCGCGTACGAGCAGTACTTC. Translation: CASSFNSGAYEQYF.